This note documents a single TCR beta chain sequence. As yet, its antigen is unknown. Primers for the PCR totalled 60 Vbeta and 13 Jbeta. The protocol was immunoSEQ multiplex PCR, while the TCRdb copy is restricted to in-frame clones and leaves out a portion. In all, the sample yields over 75,000 clones. This sample is drawn from a study of cytomegalovirus exposure and HLA in healthy donors. The length of the CDR3 is 16 residues. V gave up 5 bases and J gave up 2 bases; unmatched junction bases: 6. Germline V gene lookup returns CDR1 SGHTA and CDR2 FQGTGA. Study outcomes and limitations: The only immune exposure information that was available was CMV serostatus. Confirmation was obtained in vitro that a few CMV-associated chains are specific for CMV antigens. Certain sequence variants were highly shared and formed a cluster, and this cluster was likely a sequencing artifact. According to the study, 160 or so TCR beta chains were cytomegalovirus-associated.

The chain uses TRBV7-3 and TRBJ2-6, with 7 bases aligning to TRBD1. This clonotype was sampled from a girl aged 10-17 years in good health and CMV-seropositive. Material for sequencing was PBMCs. In DNA, the CDR3 is TGTGCCAGCAGCCGTACAGGGGAGCCTGGGGCCAACGTCCTGACTTTC. This codes for CASSRTGEPGANVLTF. The full variable domain, completed using reference TRBV7-3 and TRBJ2-6, is GAGVSQTPSNKVTEKGKYVELRCDPISGHTALYWYRQSLGQGPEFLIYFQGTGAADDSGLPNDRFFAVRPEGSVSTLKIQRTERGDSAVYLCASSRTGEPGANVLTFGAGSRLTVL.